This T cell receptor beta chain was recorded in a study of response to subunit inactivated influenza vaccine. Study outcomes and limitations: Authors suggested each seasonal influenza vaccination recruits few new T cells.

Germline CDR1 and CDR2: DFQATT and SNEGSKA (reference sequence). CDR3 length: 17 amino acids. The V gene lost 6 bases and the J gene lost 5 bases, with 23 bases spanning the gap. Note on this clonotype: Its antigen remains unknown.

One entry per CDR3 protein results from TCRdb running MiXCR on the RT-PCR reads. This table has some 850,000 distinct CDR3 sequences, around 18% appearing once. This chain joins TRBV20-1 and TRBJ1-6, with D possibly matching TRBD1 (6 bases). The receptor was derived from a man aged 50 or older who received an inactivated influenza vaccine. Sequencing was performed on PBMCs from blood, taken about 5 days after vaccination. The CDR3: CSAQPLGGGGNNSPLHF. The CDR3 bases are TGCAGTGCCCAACCATTGGGAGGGGGAGGTAATAATTCACCCCTCCACTTT.